The following is a T cell receptor beta chain sequence with its context. The repertoire was sequenced with immunoSEQ multiplex PCR; TCRdb's copy has only in-frame clones and lacks some. Here the sample spans more than 85,000 clones, 70% to 90% being singletons. This record belongs to a study of blood T cell repertoires in COVID-19. Between the trimmed V and J ends, which lost 5 bases and 4 bases, there was a span of 15 bases. Germline CDR1 is PRHDT and CDR2 is FYEKMQ (reference sequence). CDR3 size: 16 residues. The sequence was collected from a man in his 70s with acute or convalescent COVID-19. J is TRBJ2-6 and V is TRBV13, with D hard to call. Sequenced: peripheral blood. The CDR3 region is CASSQTRITGANVLTF. In nucleotides, the CDR3 is TGTGCCAGCAGCCAAACGAGGATAACCGGGGCCAACGTCCTGACTTTC.